Shown below are 14 T cell receptor beta chains from a single sample sequenced in a study of T cell repertoires in cytomegalovirus infection. TCRdb reprocessed the reads via MiXCR and lists one record per CDR3 protein. The data hold some 130,000 distinct CDR3 sequences, with roughly a quarter observed a single time. The antigens of these receptors remain unknown. Sequencing used PBMCs, sequenced either directly or after in vitro stimulation (not recorded which). The receptor source for this set is a human donor in good health (CMV status not recorded). Some clones in this sample may be carry-over from other donors' samples.

This clonotype showed up just a few times. This chain connects TRBV12-3 or TRBV12-4 to TRBJ1-2; TRBD1 matches at 10 bases. This CDR3 region has 15 residues. The V and J ends lost 5 bases and 5 bases, in that order; junction bases with no gene match: 8. The CDR3 DNA follows: TGTGCCAGCAGTGGGCCGGGACAGGGGTATTATGGCTACACCTTC. This codes for CASSGPGQGYYGYTF.

This clonotype was found a few times. This chain links TRBV6-1 with TRBJ2-7; 10 nucleotides match TRBD1. Germline loops: CDR1 MNHNS, CDR2 SASEGT. V was pared by 7 bases and J by 4 bases, with 7 bases of the junction left unmatched. This CDR3 region has 14 residues. CDR3 DNA: TGTGCCAGCAACCGGGACAGGGGACGATACGAGCAGTACTTC. This sequence encodes CASNRDRGRYEQYF.

This chain links TRBV7-2 with TRBJ2-3, with unresolved D. V dropped 2 bases and J dropped 3 bases, with 9 bases sitting between them. Germline loops: CDR1 SGHTA, CDR2 FQGNSA. CDR3 length: 14 residues. The CDR3 spells CASSLKGQTDTQYF. DNA of the CDR3: TGTGCCAGCAGCTTAAAGGGCCAGACAGATACGCAGTATTTT.

The table lists this clonotype with a few counts. The chain is built from TRBV5-1 and TRBJ2-1; 10 bases agree with TRBD2. The CDR3 runs 15 residues. The V gene's germline CDR1 is SGHRS and CDR2 YFSETQ. Losses at the gene ends were 5 bases for V and 6 bases for J; bases not matched to a gene: 8. CDR3 in amino acids: CASRLDLAGVNEQFF. DNA of the CDR3: TGCGCCAGCAGATTAGATCTAGCGGGAGTCAATGAGCAGTTCTTC.

This clonotype was seen more than once but under ten times. The chain carries TRBV29-1 and TRBJ1-1; TRBD1 agrees at 8 bases. Trimming took 7 bases from V and 5 from J; bases not matched to a gene: 6. Germline CDR1 is SQVTM and CDR2 is ANQGSEA. This CDR3 comprises 12 residues. The CDR3 loop reads CSGAGGETEAFF. CDR3 DNA sequence: TGCAGCGGGGCAGGGGGCGAGACTGAAGCTTTCTTT. Full variable domain (outside the CDR3, taken from reference TRBV29-1 and TRBJ1-1): SAVISQKPSRDICQRGTSLTIQCQVDSQVTMMFWYRQQPGQSLTLIATANQGSEATYESGFVIDKFPISRPNLTFSTLTVSNMSPEDSSIYLCSGAGGETEAFFGQGTRLTVV.

This clonotype was counted between two and nine times. The V and J genes are TRBV7-9 and TRBJ2-7; 7 bases are a match to TRBD1. CDR3 length: 14 residues. Germline CDR1 SEHNR, CDR2 FQNEAQ (reference sequence). The J segment lost 2 bases and the V segment lost 8 bases, leaving 9 bases of the junction unmatched. CDR3 bases: TGTGCCAGCGGCCCCACACAGGGGACCTACGAGCAGTACTTC. It translates to CASGPTQGTYEQYF.

V usage is TRBV12-3 or TRBV12-4 and J usage is TRBJ2-4; possible D gene TRBD2, 5 bases. This CDR3 is built from 15 residues. Trimming took 6 bases from V and 1 from J, leaving 13 bases between them. The CDR3 loop reads CASRPSFRAKNIQYF. The CDR3, as DNA: TGTGCCAGCAGACCTAGCTTCCGGGCCAAAAACATTCAGTACTTC.

The V gene is TRBV20-1, the J gene TRBJ2-3; unclear D gene. V lost 4 bases, J lost 5 bases, and 13 bases lay in between. The germline gives CDR1 DFQATT, CDR2 SNEGSKA (reference sequence). The CDR3 totals 13 residues. CDR3 sequence: CSATQVTRDTQYF. As DNA, the CDR3 is TGCAGTGCTACACAAGTCACCCGAGATACGCAGTATTTT.

DNA of the CDR3: TGCAGCGTTGGCTCCTGGGTAGCGTCAAAAGGGAACATTCAGTACTTC. This gives the protein CSVGSWVASKGNIQYF. The chain has TRBV29-1 and TRBJ2-4; tentatively, D is TRBD2 (5 bases). Trimming removed 4 bases at V and 7 bases at J, with 23 bases between. The germline V gene has CDR1 SQVTM and CDR2 ANQGSEA. The CDR3 extends over 16 amino acids. The entire variable domain, with the rest obtained from reference TRBV29-1 and TRBJ2-4, is as follows: SAVISQKPSRDICQRGTSLTIQCQVDSQVTMMFWYRQQPGQSLTLIATANQGSEATYESGFVIDKFPISRPNLTFSTLTVSNMSPEDSSIYLCSVGSWVASKGNIQYFGAGTRLSVL.

The J gene is TRBJ2-7, the V gene TRBV6-1, with 8 positions matching TRBD1. From germline, CDR1 is MNHNS and CDR2 SASEGT. The CDR3 length is 16 residues. After removal of 2 bases from V and 5 bases from J, the junction contained 11 bases not matched to a gene. CDR3 region: CASSEFSLDRDHEQYV. The CDR3 DNA is TGTGCCAGCAGTGAATTTTCCCTGGACAGGGACCACGAGCAGTACGTC.

The chain is built from TRBV12-3 or TRBV12-4 and TRBJ1-1, with D hard to call. This CDR3 has 13 residues. The ends were cut back, 3 bases at V and 4 bases at J, with 9 bases in the middle. The chain's CDR3 is CASSFPGVTEAFF. The CDR3 DNA is TGTGCCAGCAGTTTCCCCGGGGTCACTGAAGCTTTCTTT.

This clonotype occurred a few times. The rearrangement uses TRBV12-3 or TRBV12-4 and TRBJ2-1; no definite D call. Trimming stripped 6 bases from V and 8 bases from J, with 11 bases between. The CDR3 has 12 amino acids. The CDR3: CASSQILDEQFF. CDR3 DNA sequence: TGTGCCAGCAGCCAAATTTTAGATGAGCAGTTCTTC.

The J gene is TRBJ2-2, the V gene TRBV7-8, with a tentative D call TRBD2 (6 bases). The CDR3 covers 15 residues. V lost 2 bases and J 5 bases, leaving 12 bases between the germline ends. Germline loops: CDR1 SGHVS, CDR2 FQNEAQ. The CDR3: CASSLIGGKTGELFF. The DNA of the CDR3 is TGTGCCAGCAGCTTAATCGGGGGAAAAACCGGGGAGCTGTTTTTT.

This clonotype has a handful of counts. The V and J genes are TRBV7-2 and TRBJ1-1; D is ambiguous. The V and J ends lost 3 bases and 5 bases respectively, with 13 bases between them. The CDR3 has 14 amino acids. Germline V CDR1 and CDR2: SGHTA, FQGNSA. The CDR3 loop reads CASSFGRAATEAFF. The CDR3 coding sequence is TGTGCCAGCAGCTTTGGCCGGGCGGCGACTGAAGCTTTCTTT.